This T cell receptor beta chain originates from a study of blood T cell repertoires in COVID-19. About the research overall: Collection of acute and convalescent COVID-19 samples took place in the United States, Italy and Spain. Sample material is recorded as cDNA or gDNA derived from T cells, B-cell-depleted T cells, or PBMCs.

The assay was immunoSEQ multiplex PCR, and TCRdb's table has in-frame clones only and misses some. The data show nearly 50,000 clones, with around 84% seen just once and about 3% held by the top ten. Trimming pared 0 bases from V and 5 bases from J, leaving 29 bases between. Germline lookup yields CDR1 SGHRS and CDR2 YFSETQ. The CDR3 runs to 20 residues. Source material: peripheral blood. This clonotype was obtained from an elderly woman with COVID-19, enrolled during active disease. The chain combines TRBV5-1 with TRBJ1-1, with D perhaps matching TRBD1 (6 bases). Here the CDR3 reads CASSLGPFPLLGAPGTEAFF. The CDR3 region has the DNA TGCGCCAGCAGCTTGGGTCCCTTTCCATTATTGGGGGCCCCTGGGACTGAAGCTTTCTTT.